This T cell receptor (beta chain) was recorded in a study of T cells in Graves' hyperthyroidism and ophthalmopathy. Whole-study context: Sampling of peripheral blood happened at initial diagnosis, prior to any treatment. Study-level findings and limits: The blood repertoire included most of the expanded thyroid clonotypes above 0.001.

TCR beta CDR3 regions were amplified from RNA. HTBI primers were used for first-round RT-PCR of the TCR CDR3. TCRdb re-analysed the multiplex PCR reads in MiXCR, keeping a single row per CDR3 protein. The sample has hundreds of thousands of distinct CDR3 sequences; about 19% are singletons. V lost 2 bases and J lost 1, with 6 bases in between. The CDR3 covers 14 residues. Germline CDR1 and CDR2: SGHVS and FQNEAQ. The study excluded patients with uncontrolled infection, other autoimmune disease, pregnancy or lactation. The blood was taken when hyperthyroidism was first diagnosed, before any ophthalmopathy symptoms showed up. This clonotype occurred a few times. Its specificity is not known.

Sequenced material: blood. The V call is TRBV7-8, the J call TRBJ1-5; D ambiguous. The clonotype was recovered from a woman aged 50 to 60 with Graves' hyperthyroidism that later progressed to Graves' ophthalmopathy. The CDR3 DNA is TGTGCCAGCAGCTTAATTGAGAGCAATCAGCCCCAGCATTTT. This sequence encodes CASSLIESNQPQHF. Based on the CDR3 plus reference TRBV7-8 and TRBJ1-5, the full variable domain is GAGVSQSPRYKVAKRGQDVALRCDPISGHVSLFWYQQALGQGPEFLTYFQNEAQLDKSGLPSDRFFAERPEGSVSTLKIQRTQQEDSAVYLCASSLIESNQPQHFGDGTRLSIL.